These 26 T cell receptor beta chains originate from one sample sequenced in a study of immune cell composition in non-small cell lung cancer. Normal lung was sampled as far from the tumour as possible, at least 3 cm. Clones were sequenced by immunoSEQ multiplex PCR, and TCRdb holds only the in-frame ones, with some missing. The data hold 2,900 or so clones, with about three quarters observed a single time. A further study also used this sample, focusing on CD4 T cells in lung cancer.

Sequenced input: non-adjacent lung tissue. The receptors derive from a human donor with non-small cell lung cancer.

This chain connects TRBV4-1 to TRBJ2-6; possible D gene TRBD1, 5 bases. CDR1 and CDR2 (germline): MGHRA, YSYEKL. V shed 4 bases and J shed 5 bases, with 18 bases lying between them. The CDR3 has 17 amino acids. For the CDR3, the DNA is TGCGCCAGCAGCCCCGAAGGGGCTACTGGAAGGGCCAACGTCCTGACTTTC. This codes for CASSPEGATGRANVLTF.

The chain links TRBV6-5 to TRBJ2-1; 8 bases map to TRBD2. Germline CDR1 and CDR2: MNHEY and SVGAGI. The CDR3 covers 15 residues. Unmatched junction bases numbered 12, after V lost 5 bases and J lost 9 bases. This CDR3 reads CASSILPGLVTEQFF. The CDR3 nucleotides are TGTGCCAGCAGTATCTTACCGGGACTAGTAACTGAGCAGTTCTTC.

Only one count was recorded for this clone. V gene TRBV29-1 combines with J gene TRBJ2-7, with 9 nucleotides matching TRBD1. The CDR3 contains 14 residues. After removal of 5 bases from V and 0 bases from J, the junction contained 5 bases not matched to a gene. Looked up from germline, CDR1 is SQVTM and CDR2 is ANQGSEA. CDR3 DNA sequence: TGCAGCGTTCGAACAGGGGGCGGCTCCTACGAGCAGTACTTC. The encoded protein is CSVRTGGGSYEQYF.

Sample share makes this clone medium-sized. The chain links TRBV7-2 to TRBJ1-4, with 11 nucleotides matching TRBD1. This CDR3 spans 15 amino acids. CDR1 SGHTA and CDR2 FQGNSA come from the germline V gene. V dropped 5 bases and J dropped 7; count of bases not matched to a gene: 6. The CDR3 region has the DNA TGTGCCAGCAGCCCCCGAGGACAGGGGGCTGAAAAACTGTTTTTT. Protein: CASSPRGQGAEKLFF.

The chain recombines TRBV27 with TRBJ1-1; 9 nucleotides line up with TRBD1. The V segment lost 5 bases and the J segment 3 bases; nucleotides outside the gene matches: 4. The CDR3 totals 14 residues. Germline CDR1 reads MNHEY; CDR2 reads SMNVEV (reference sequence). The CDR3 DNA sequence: TGTGCCAGCAGTCCCCGGGACAGGGACACTGAAGCTTTCTTT. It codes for CASSPRDRDTEAFF.

The CDR3 loop reads CASSPRSGRGPYEQYF. CDR3 DNA sequence: TGTGCCAGCAGCCCGCGTAGCGGGAGGGGTCCCTACGAGCAGTACTTC. The chain employs TRBV5-4 and TRBJ2-7; 11 bases agree with TRBD2. Trimming cost V 4 bases and J 2 bases; bases outside gene matches: 8. The germline V gene encodes CDR1 SGHNT and CDR2 YYREEE (reference sequence). This CDR3 has 16 residues. Drawing the rest from reference TRBV5-4 and TRBJ2-7, the complete variable domain is ETGVTQSPTHLIKTRGQQVTLRCSSQSGHNTVSWYQQALGQGPQFIFQYYREEENGRGNFPPRFSGLQFPNYSSELNVNALELDDSALYLCASSPRSGRGPYEQYFGPGTRLTVT.

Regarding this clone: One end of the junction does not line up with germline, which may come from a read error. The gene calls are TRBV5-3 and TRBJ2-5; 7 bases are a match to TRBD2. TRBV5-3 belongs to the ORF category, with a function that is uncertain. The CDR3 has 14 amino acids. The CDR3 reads CASSLGRGYETQYF. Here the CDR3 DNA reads TGTGCCAGCAGCTTGGGGCGGGGGTACGAGACCCAGTACTTC.

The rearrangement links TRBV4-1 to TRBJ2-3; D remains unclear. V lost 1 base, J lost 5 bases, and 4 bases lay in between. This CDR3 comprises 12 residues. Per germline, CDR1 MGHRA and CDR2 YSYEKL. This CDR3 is CASSQGQDTQYF. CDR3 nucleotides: TGCGCCAGCAGCCAAGGGCAAGATACGCAGTATTTT.

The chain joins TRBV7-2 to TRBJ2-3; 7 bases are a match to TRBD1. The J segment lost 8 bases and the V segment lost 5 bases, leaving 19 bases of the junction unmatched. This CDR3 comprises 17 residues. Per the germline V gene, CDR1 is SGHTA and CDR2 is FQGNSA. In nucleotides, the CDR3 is TGTGCCAGCAGCCCCCAAAGTTCATCAGGACCAGGGGGTACGCAGTATTTT. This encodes CASSPQSSSGPGGTQYF.

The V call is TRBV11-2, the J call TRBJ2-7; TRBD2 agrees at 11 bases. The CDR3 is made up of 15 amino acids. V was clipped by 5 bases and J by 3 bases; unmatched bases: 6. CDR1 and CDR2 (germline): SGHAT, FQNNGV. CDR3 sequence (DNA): TGTGCCAGCAGCCGAGGGACTAGCGGAAACTACGAGCAGTACTTC. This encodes CASSRGTSGNYEQYF.

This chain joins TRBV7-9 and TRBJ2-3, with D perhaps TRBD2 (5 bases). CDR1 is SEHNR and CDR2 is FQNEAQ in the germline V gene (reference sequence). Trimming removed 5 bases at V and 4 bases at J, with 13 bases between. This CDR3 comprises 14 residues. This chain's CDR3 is CASSPSTRADTQYF. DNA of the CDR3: TGTGCCAGCAGCCCAAGTACTAGAGCAGATACGCAGTATTTT.

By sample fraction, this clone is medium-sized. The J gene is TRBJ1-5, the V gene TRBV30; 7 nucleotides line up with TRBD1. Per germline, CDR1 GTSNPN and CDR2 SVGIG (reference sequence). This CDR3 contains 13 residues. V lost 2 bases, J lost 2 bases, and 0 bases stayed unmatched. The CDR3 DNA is TGTGCCTGGAGTACAGGGGGCAATCAGCCCCAGCATTTT. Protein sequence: CAWSTGGNQPQHF. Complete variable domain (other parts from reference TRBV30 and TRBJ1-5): SQTIHQWPATLVQPVGSPLSLECTVEGTSNPNLYWYRQAAGRGLQLLFYSVGIGQISSEVPQNLSASRPQDRQFILSSKKLLLSDSGFYLCAWSTGGNQPQHFGDGTRLSIL.

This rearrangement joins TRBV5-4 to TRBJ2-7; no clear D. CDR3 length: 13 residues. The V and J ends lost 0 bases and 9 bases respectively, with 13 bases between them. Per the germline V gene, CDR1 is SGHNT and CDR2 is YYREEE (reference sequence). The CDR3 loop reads CASSLAGSLGQYF. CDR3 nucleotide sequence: TGTGCCAGCAGCTTGGCCGGGTCCCTCGGGCAGTACTTC.

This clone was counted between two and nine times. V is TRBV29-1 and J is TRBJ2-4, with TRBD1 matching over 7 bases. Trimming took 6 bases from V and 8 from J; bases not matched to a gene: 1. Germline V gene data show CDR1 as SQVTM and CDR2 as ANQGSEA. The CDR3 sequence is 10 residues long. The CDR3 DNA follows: TGCAGCGTCACAGGGGACATTCAGTACTTC. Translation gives CSVTGDIQYF.

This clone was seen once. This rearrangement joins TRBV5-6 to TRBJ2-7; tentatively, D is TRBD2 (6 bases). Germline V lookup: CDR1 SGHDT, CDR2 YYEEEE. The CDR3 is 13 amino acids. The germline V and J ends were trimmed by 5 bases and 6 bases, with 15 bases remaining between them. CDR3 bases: TGTGCCAGCAGTCTTCGTGGGACTGTCGAGCAGTACTTC. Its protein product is CASSLRGTVEQYF.

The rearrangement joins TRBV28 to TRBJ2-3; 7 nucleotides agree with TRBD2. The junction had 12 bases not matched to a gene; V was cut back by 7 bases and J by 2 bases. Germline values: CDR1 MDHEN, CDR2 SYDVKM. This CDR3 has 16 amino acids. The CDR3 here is CASTRRYRGDTDTQYF. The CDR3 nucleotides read TGTGCCAGCACCCGACGGTATCGGGGGGACACAGATACGCAGTATTTT.

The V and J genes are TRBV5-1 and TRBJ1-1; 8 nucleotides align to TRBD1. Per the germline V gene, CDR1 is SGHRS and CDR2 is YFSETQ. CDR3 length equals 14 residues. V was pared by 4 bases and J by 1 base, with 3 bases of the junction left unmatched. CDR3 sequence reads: CASSAGTGNTEAFF. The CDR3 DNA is TGCGCCAGCAGCGCCGGGACAGGGAACACTGAAGCTTTCTTT.

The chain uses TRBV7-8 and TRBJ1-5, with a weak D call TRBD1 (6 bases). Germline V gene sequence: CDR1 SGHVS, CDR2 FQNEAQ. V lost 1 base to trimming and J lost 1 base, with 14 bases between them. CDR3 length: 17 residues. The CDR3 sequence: CASSLDSGTRSNQPQHF. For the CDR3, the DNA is TGTGCCAGCAGCTTAGACTCCGGGACAAGGAGCAATCAGCCCCAGCATTTT.

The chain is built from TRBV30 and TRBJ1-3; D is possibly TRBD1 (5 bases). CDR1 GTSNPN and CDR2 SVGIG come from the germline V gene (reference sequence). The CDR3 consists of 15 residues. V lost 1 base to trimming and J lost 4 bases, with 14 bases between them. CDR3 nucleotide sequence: TGTGCCTGGAGTGCCGGCAGGGCAGTGGGAAACACCATATATTTT. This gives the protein CAWSAGRAVGNTIYF.

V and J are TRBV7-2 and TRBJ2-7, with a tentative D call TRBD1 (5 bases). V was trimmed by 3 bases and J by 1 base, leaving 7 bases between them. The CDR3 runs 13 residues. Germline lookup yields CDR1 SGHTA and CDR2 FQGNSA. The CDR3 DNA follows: TGTGCCAGCAGCTTGCCAGGGTCCTACGAGCAGTACTTC. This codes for CASSLPGSYEQYF.

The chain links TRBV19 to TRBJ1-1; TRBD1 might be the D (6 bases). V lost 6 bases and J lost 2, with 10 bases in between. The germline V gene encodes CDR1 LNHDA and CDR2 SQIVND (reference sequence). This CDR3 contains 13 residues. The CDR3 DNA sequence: TGTGCCAGTAGAACAGGGTACAACACTGAAGCTTTCTTT. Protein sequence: CASRTGYNTEAFF.

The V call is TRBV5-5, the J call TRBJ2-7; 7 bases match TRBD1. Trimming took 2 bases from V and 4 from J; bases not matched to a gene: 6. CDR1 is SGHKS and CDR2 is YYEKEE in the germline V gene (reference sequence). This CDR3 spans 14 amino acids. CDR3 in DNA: TGTGCCAGCAGCTTTTCGACAGGGTCTTACGAGCAGTACTTC. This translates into CASSFSTGSYEQYF.

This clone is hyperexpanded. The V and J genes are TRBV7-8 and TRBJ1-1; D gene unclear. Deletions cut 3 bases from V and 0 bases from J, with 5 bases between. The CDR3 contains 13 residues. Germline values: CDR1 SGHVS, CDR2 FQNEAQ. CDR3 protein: CASSFSVNTEAFF. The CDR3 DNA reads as TGTGCCAGCAGCTTTTCGGTGAACACTGAAGCTTTCTTT.

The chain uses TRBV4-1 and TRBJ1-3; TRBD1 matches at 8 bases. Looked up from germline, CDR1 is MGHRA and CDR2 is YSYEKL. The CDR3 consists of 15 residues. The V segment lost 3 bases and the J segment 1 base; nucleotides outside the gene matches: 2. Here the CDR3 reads CASSQTGASGNTIYF. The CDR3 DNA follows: TGCGCCAGCAGCCAGACAGGGGCGTCTGGAAACACCATATATTTT.

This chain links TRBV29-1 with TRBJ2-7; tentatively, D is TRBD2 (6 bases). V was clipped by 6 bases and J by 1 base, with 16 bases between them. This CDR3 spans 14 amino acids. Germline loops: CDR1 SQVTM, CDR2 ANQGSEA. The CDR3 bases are TGCAGCGTAGGAGGCGGGACCCCATCCTACGAGCAGTACTTC. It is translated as CSVGGGTPSYEQYF.

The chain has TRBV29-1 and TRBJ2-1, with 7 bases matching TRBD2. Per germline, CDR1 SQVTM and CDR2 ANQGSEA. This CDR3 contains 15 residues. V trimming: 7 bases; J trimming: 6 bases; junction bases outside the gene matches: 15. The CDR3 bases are TGCAGCGCCTCGGGTGTAGCGGGTCTCGGCAATGAGCAGTTCTTC. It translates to CSASGVAGLGNEQFF.